The source of this T cell receptor beta chain is a study of blood T cell repertoires in COVID-19. For the study at large: T cells, B-cell-depleted T cells, or PBMCs supplied cDNA or gDNA.

In the authors' workflow: Nucleated cell number was recorded as an estimate derived from reference gene primer amplification. Measured with immunoSEQ multiplex PCR; TCRdb has only the in-frame clones, and not every one. V and J calls plus clone size are reproduced from that table; the DNA served to infer D and trimming. The repertoire holds some 110,000 clones, roughly 80% seen once, with approximately 3.6% in the top ten. This CDR3 is 15 amino acids long. Between the trimmed V and J ends, which lost 6 bases and 1 base, there was a span of 13 bases. CDR1 and CDR2 from the germline V gene are LNHDA and SQIVND (reference sequence).

This TCR was sampled from a woman older than 75 with active or convalescent COVID-19. The source material was peripheral blood. This chain uses TRBV19 with TRBJ1-3; possibly TRBD1 for D (6 bases). The CDR3 spells CASSRQVQSGNTIYF. CDR3 sequence (DNA): TGTGCCAGTAGCCGACAGGTACAATCTGGAAACACCATATATTTT. The entire variable domain, with the rest obtained from reference TRBV19 and TRBJ1-3, is as follows: DGGITQSPKYLFRKEGQNVTLSCEQNLNHDAMYWYRQDPGQGLRLIYYSQIVNDFQKGDIAEGYSVSREKKESFPLTVTSAQKNPTAFYLCASSRQVQSGNTIYFGEGSWLTVV.